Listed here is a single T cell receptor (beta chain). Its antigen is undetermined. This entry belongs to a study of cytomegalovirus exposure and HLA in healthy donors. Turning to the study itself: The roughly 120 validation repertoires, a later analysis reported, used the same platform as the 666 first-cohort repertoires. General observations from the study: The CMV antigen specificity of a few CMV-associated chains was confirmed through in vitro analysis. The investigators catalogued 164 TCR beta chains as cytomegalovirus-associated.

This CDR3 comprises 12 residues. V was pared by 5 bases and J by 4 bases, with 8 bases between. The germline CDR1 and CDR2 sequences are SGHVS and FQNEAQ. This table comes from immunoSEQ multiplex PCR, and its TCRdb copy is limited to in-frame clones, with some not included. The sample has a few hundred thousand clones; roughly 90% are singletons. Separate from the roughly 630-subject first cohort was the approximately 130-subject validation cohort, to which the donors belonged. Sequencing used PBMCs. The source of this sequence is a young woman in good health and CMV-seronegative. This rearrangement joins TRBV7-8 to TRBJ1-2; D is unresolved. CDR3 sequence: CASSQNGYGYTF. The CDR3 nucleotides read TGTGCCAGCAGCCAGAATGGCTATGGCTACACCTTC.